The 5 T cell receptor beta chains presented below share a single source sample, sequenced in a study of Ad26.COV2.S vaccination and SARS-CoV-2 variants. Method: immunoSEQ multiplex PCR; TCRdb's copy keeps in-frame clones and lacks some. The sample includes some 300,000 clones, approximately 86% of them seen just once. The treatment denotes: 19 received Ad26.COV2.S at low or high dose, single or two shots; 5 received placebo; per-sample allocation not given. Day 63 after the first vaccine or placebo injection was the time point for sampling. Sample: peripheral blood, taken in a trial of Ad26.COV2.S vaccine versus placebo. Every receptor here comes from a person between 18 and 60 years old who received the Ad26.COV2.S COVID-19 vaccine or a placebo.

V gene TRBV6-5 combines with J gene TRBJ2-1; D gene ambiguous. In germline, CDR1 is MNHEY, CDR2 SVGAGI. The CDR3 consists of 12 residues. With 2 bases removed from V and 12 bases from J, the gap between germline ends came to 11 bases. CDR3 protein: CASSYPGQGQFF. The CDR3 DNA is TGTGCCAGCAGTTACCCCGGGCAAGGGCAGTTCTTC.

This clone was seen repeatedly, ten times or more. The junction does not match germline at one end; this may be a read error. V gene TRBV3-1 (or the pseudogene TRBV3-2) combines with J gene TRBJ1-2, with a possible D match to TRBD1 (5 bases). Germline V lookup: CDR1 LGHDT, CDR2 YNNKEL (reference sequence). This CDR3 is 12 amino acids long. CDR3 nucleotides: TGTGCCAGCAGCCAGGGGGTCTCGGTCGTCTCCTTC. Translating gives CASSQGVSVVSF.

The DNA for the CDR3 is TGTGCCAGTCGAAGGGACCGGGACAGGGGCTACAATGAGCAGTTCTTC. As protein: CASRRDRDRGYNEQFF. The rearrangement links TRBV7-2 to TRBJ2-1; TRBD1 matches 10 bases. This CDR3 is built from 16 residues. Losses at the gene ends were 9 bases for V and 3 bases for J; bases not matched to a gene: 11. Germline V CDR1 and CDR2: SGHTA, FQGNSA. The complete variable domain, with remaining parts taken from reference TRBV7-2 and TRBJ2-1, reads GAGVSQSPSNKVTEKGKDVELRCDPISGHTALYWYRQSLGQGLEFLIYFQGNSAPDKSGLPSDRFSAERTGGSVSTLTIQRTQQEDSAVYLCASRRDRDRGYNEQFFGPGTRLTVL.

The chain employs TRBV29-1 and TRBJ2-2; D is unclear. Germline-derived CDR1 and CDR2 are SQVTM and ANQGSEA. V lost 4 bases to trimming and J lost 6 bases, with 18 bases between them. This CDR3 region has 15 residues. The CDR3 DNA sequence: TGCAGCGTTGTTTTCCCCACCATCAAGGCCGGGGAGCTGTTTTTT. This encodes CSVVFPTIKAGELFF.

The rearrangement links TRBV7-2 to TRBJ2-7; 7 bases map to TRBD2. The CDR3 contains 14 residues. The trim removed 2 bases at V and 6 bases at J, leaving 7 bases unmatched. Germline assignment: CDR1 SGHTA and CDR2 FQGNSA. The CDR3 here is CASSLQSGISEQYF. CDR3 in DNA: TGTGCCAGCAGCTTACAGAGCGGGATTTCCGAGCAGTACTTC.